A selection of T cell receptor beta chains follows, all from one sample in a study of blood T cell repertoires in COVID-19. Sequencing was performed with immunoSEQ multiplex PCR; in TCRdb, only in-frame clones are kept and a portion is missing. There are about 58,000 clones in the sample; around 89% occur only once, and roughly an eighth lies in the top ten. The sample consisted of peripheral blood. The receptors were sampled from a woman aged 55 to 70 with active COVID-19. The CDR3 runs from the conserved cysteine through the conserved F or W. A D gene is named only where the DNA matches it firmly. Not all rows give a size; the values are once, few, many and, for expanded clones, a class.

J gene | D gene | clone size | V gene | CDR3 protein | CDR3 DNA
TRBJ2-5 | NA | NA | TRBV2 | CASGLWETQYF | TGTGCCAGCGGCCTTTGGGAGACCCAGTACTTC
TRBJ2-3 | NA | NA | TRBV10-2 | CASSEDRVRSTDTQYF | TGCGCCAGCAGTGAAGACAGAGTTCGTAGCACAGATACGCAGTATTTT
TRBJ2-5 | NA | few | TRBV3-1/TRBV3-2 | CASSQPTGGQETQYF | TGTGCCAGCAGCCAGCCGACAGGAGGACAAGAGACCCAGTACTTC
TRBJ1-1 | NA | NA | TRBV5-4 | CASSLGTQGTEAFF | TGTGCCAGCAGCTTGGGGACCCAGGGCACTGAAGCTTTCTTT
TRBJ2-7 | TRBD2 | NA | TRBV11-2 | CASSRSGSGGANVHEQYF | TGTGCCAGCAGCCGGTCTGGTAGCGGGGGGGCAAATGTACACGAGCAGTACTTC
TRBJ2-7 | TRBD1 | NA | TRBV19 | CASSSPGQTYEQYF | TGTGCCAGTAGTTCCCCGGGACAGACCTACGAGCAGTACTTC
TRBJ1-2 | NA | NA | TRBV4-2 | CASSQDRAGPGYTF | TGTGCCAGCAGCCAAGATCGAGCAGGGCCCGGCTACACCTTC
TRBJ2-5 | NA | NA | TRBV2 | CASSGEEETQYF | TGTGCCAGTTCCGGGGAGGAAGAGACCCAGTACTTC
TRBJ1-6 | TRBD1 | few | TRBV6-2/TRBV6-3 | CASSSYTGGNSPLHF | TGTGCCAGCAGTTCCTATACAGGGGGTAATTCACCCCTCCACTTT
TRBJ2-7 | TRBD1 | NA | TRBV20-1 | CSAHLDRKQYF | TGCAGTGCTCATTTGGACAGGAAGCAGTACTTC
TRBJ2-2 | NA | NA | TRBV6-5 | CASTRDLNTGELFF | TGTGCCAGCACCCGGGACTTGAACACCGGGGAGCTGTTTTTT